This entry lists 19 T cell receptor beta chains sequenced from one sample in a study of T-cell memory formation after mild COVID-19. TCRdb re-called the 5' RACE reads through MiXCR, storing one row per CDR3 protein. Here the sample spans about 400,000 distinct CDR3 sequences, 20% to 30% being singletons. Specimen: PBMCs or a T cell subset sorted from them (not recorded which). These TCRs come from an adult woman who had mild COVID-19 (a few samples of this study predate the infection). Cell type and time point are not known.

In its sample, this clonotype was seen a few times. The rearrangement joins TRBV18 to TRBJ1-1; possible D gene TRBD1, 5 bases. CDR1 KGHSH and CDR2 LQKENI come from the germline V gene. The V gene lost 4 bases and the J gene lost 2 bases, with 14 bases spanning the gap. There are 15 residues in the CDR3. The CDR3 reads CASSRNTQGNTEAFF. Written as DNA, the CDR3 is TGTGCCAGCTCACGCAACACCCAGGGTAACACTGAAGCTTTCTTT. The variable domain in full, completed from reference TRBV18 and TRBJ1-1, reads NAGVMQNPRHLVRRRGQEARLRCSPMKGHSHVYWYRQLPEEGLKFMVYLQKENIIDESGMPKERFSAEFPKEGPSILRIQQVVRGDSAAYFCASSRNTQGNTEAFFGQGTRLTVV.

The gene calls are TRBV11-2 and TRBJ1-5, with D possibly being TRBD1 (5 bases). V was clipped by 5 bases and J by 6 bases, with 17 bases between them. The CDR3 is made up of 15 amino acids. In germline, CDR1 is SGHAT, CDR2 FQNNGV. The CDR3 region has the DNA TGTGCCAGCAGCCAGACAGCCACCAAGGGTCAGCCCCAGCATTTT. Its translation: CASSQTATKGQPQHF.

The genes are TRBV25-1 and TRBJ2-7; possible D gene TRBD2, 6 bases. V was clipped by 2 bases and J by 6 bases, with 11 bases between them. This CDR3 has 13 amino acids. CDR1 and CDR2 from the germline V gene are MGHDK and SYGVNS. The CDR3 region is CASSEVGRREQYF. In DNA, the CDR3 is TGTGCCAGCAGTGAAGTAGGGAGGCGCGAGCAGTACTTC.

The chain links TRBV3-1 to TRBJ1-1, with a weak D call TRBD1 (5 bases). Germline V lookup: CDR1 LGHDT, CDR2 YNNKEL (reference sequence). The CDR3 is 16 amino acids. The germline V and J ends were trimmed by 1 base and 4 bases, with 16 bases remaining between them. In DNA, the CDR3 is TGTGCCAGCAGCCAAGGGACAAGGGCGGGGGGCACTGAAGCTTTCTTT. Protein product: CASSQGTRAGGTEAFF.

In its sample, this clonotype was seen a few times. V gene TRBV20-1 combines with J gene TRBJ2-3; 8 nucleotides line up with TRBD1. The trim removed 2 bases at V and 3 bases at J, leaving 1 base unmatched. Per germline, CDR1 DFQATT and CDR2 SNEGSKA (reference sequence). CDR3 length equals 13 residues. The CDR3 nucleotides read TGCAGTGCTAGAAACAGGGGGACAGATACGCAGTATTTT. It specifies CSARNRGTDTQYF.

The chain uses TRBV3-1 and TRBJ1-1; maybe TRBD1 (5 bases). CDR1 LGHDT and CDR2 YNNKEL come from the germline V gene (reference sequence). V was cut by 0 bases and J by 3 bases, with 14 bases left in between. CDR3 length equals 16 residues. The CDR3 spells CASSQDIFRGYTEAFF. CDR3 DNA: TGTGCCAGCAGCCAAGATATATTTCGGGGGTACACTGAAGCTTTCTTT. The full variable domain, with the rest looked up from reference TRBV3-1 and TRBJ1-1, is DTAVSQTPKYLVTQMGNDKSIKCEQNLGHDTMYWYKQDSKKFLKIMFSYNNKELIINETVPNRFSPKSPDKAHLNLHINSLELGDSAVYFCASSQDIFRGYTEAFFGQGTRLTVV.

This chain links TRBV4-1 with TRBJ2-1; the match to TRBD2 covers 8 bases. The CDR3 length is 16 residues. The ends lost 3 bases at V and 8 bases at J; junction bases unmatched: 12. Germline V gene data show CDR1 as MGHRA and CDR2 as YSYEKL. In DNA form, the CDR3 reads TGCGCCAGCAGCCAGGTAACGGGACTAGTTATGTATGAGCAGTTCTTC. It codes for CASSQVTGLVMYEQFF.

CDR3 amino acids: CASSPPGGLSAFAEAFF. DNA for the CDR3: TGTGCCAGCAGCCCCCCAGGGGGCTTAAGTGCTTTTGCTGAAGCTTTCTTT. J is TRBJ1-1 and V is TRBV7-9, with 8 bases aligning to TRBD1. After removal of 5 bases from V and 6 bases from J, the junction contained 17 bases not matched to a gene. This CDR3 is built from 17 residues. In germline, CDR1 is SEHNR, CDR2 FQNEAQ (reference sequence). Variable domain in full (rest from reference TRBV7-9 and TRBJ1-1): DTGVSQNPRHKITKRGQNVTFRCDPISEHNRLYWYRQTLGQGPEFLTYFQNEAQLEKSRLLSDRFSAERPKGSFSTLEIQRTEQGDSAMYLCASSPPGGLSAFAEAFFGQGTRLTVV.

This clonotype appeared a few times. The J gene is TRBJ1-2, the V gene TRBV7-2; TRBD1 agrees at 7 bases. J gave up 4 bases and V 5 bases, and 7 bases lay outside the gene matches. The CDR3 has 14 amino acids. The germline V gene encodes CDR1 SGHTA and CDR2 FQGNSA. The CDR3 loop reads CASSTVTGSYGYTF. CDR3 sequence (DNA): TGTGCCAGCAGCACTGTGACAGGGAGCTATGGCTACACCTTC.

The genes are TRBV2 and TRBJ2-3; the D gene is possibly TRBD1 (6 bases). The CDR3 loop spans 15 amino acids. Germline CDR1 reads SNHLY; CDR2 reads FYNNEI. V was trimmed by 9 bases and J by 1 base, leaving 17 bases between them. The DNA for the CDR3 is TGTGCCAGTAAGACAGGTCCCCGTGGCACAGATACGCAGTATTTT. It specifies CASKTGPRGTDTQYF.

This clonotype was seen more than once but under ten times. The V gene is TRBV2, the J gene TRBJ2-4, with unresolved D. The CDR3 covers 15 residues. V was pared by 6 bases and J by 5 bases, with 17 bases between. Germline assignment: CDR1 SNHLY and CDR2 FYNNEI. The CDR3 nucleotides read TGTGCCAGCAGAATCTCCACTCCAATGCAAAACATTCAGTACTTC. As protein: CASRISTPMQNIQYF.

Many counts were recorded for this clonotype. The V gene is TRBV10-3, the J gene TRBJ1-2; D ambiguous. Germline V gives CDR1 ENHRY, CDR2 SYGVKD. The CDR3 length is 15 residues. The V and J ends lost 7 bases and 2 bases respectively, with 17 bases between them. The CDR3, as DNA: TGTGCCATCAACGGAAACCCCTCGTTAAACTATGGCTACACCTTC. It encodes CAINGNPSLNYGYTF.

This rearrangement joins TRBV12-3 or TRBV12-4 to TRBJ1-2; D is perhaps TRBD1 (6 bases). Trimming took 8 bases from V and 8 from J, leaving 18 bases between them. CDR3 length equals 13 residues. The CDR3 region has the DNA TGTGCCAGCTATGGGTACAGGGCGGAAGGCTACACCTTC. Residues: CASYGYRAEGYTF.

The J gene is TRBJ1-1, the V gene TRBV4-3; D is ambiguous. Germline CDR1 is LGHNA and CDR2 is YSLEER. V was pared by 1 base and J by 3 bases, with 12 bases between. CDR3 length: 15 amino acids. CDR3 nucleotides: TGCGCCAGCAGCCAAGTGGGAAGTCCCCACACTGAAGCTTTCTTT. It is translated as CASSQVGSPHTEAFF.

The V gene is TRBV2, the J gene TRBJ2-1, with TRBD1 matching 8 bases. The CDR3 is made up of 17 amino acids. J was trimmed by 0 bases and V by 3 bases; bases with no gene match: 7. The germline gives CDR1 SNHLY, CDR2 FYNNEI. CDR3 nucleotides: TGTGCCAGCAGTGATGGAGGTGACAGGGGCTCCTACAATGAGCAGTTCTTC. Protein: CASSDGGDRGSYNEQFF.

Only a few counts were recorded for this clonotype. The gene calls are TRBV15 and TRBJ2-7; 9 bases are a match to TRBD1. The length of the CDR3 is 14 residues. The V gene's germline CDR1 is LNHNV and CDR2 YYDKDF (reference sequence). After removal of 1 base from V and 3 bases from J, the junction contained 1 base not matched to a gene. CDR3 sequence: CATSRGQGVYEQYF. The CDR3 DNA is TGTGCCACCAGCAGAGGACAGGGGGTCTACGAGCAGTACTTC.

This rearrangement joins TRBV5-4 to TRBJ2-7, with no clear D. The CDR3 runs to 13 residues. V shed 0 bases and J shed 6 bases, with 10 bases lying between them. The germline gives CDR1 SGHNT, CDR2 YYREEE (reference sequence). The CDR3 bases are TGTGCCAGCAGCTTGGCGGTAAACCTCGAGCAGTACTTC. Residues: CASSLAVNLEQYF.

The rearrangement uses TRBV10-3 and TRBJ2-1, with TRBD2 identical over 13 bases. Germline CDR1 and CDR2: ENHRY and SYGVKD. This CDR3 has 17 residues. V was clipped by 7 bases and J by 5 bases; unmatched bases: 11. The CDR3: CAITAGLAGHRDNEQFF. Written as DNA, the CDR3 is TGTGCCATCACCGCGGGACTAGCGGGACACCGGGACAATGAGCAGTTCTTC.

This clonotype was seen a handful of times. The chain uses TRBV24-1 and TRBJ2-7; TRBD1 agrees at 10 bases. CDR3 size: 12 residues. V shed 10 bases, J shed 5 bases, and the junction held 4 bases outside the gene matches. The germline gives CDR1 KGHDR, CDR2 SFDVKD. CDR3 sequence: CATAGTGDEQYF. As DNA, the CDR3 is TGTGCCACAGCCGGGACAGGGGACGAGCAGTACTTC.